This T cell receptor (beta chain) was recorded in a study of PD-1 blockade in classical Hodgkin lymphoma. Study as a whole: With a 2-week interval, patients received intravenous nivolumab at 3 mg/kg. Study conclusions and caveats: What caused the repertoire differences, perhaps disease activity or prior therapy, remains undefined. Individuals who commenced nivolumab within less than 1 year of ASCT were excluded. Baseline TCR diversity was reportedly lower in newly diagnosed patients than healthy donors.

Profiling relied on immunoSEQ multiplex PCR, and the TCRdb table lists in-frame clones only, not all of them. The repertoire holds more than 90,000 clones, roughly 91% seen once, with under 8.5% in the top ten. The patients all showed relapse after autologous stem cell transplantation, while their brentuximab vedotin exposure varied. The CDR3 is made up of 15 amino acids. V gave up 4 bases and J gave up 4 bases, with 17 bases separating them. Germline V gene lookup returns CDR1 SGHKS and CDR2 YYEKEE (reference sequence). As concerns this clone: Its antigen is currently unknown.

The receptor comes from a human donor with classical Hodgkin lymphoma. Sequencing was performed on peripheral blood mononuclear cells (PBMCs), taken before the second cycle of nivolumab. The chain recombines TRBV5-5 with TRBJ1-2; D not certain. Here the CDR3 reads CASSIGPFPPYGYTF. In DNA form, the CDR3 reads TGTGCCAGCAGCATCGGGCCTTTTCCCCCCTATGGCTACACCTTC.